Listed here is a single T cell receptor beta chain. Antigen specificity is unknown. This sample stems from a study of T cell responses to AZD1222 COVID-19 vaccine. Deletions cut 3 bases from V and 4 bases from J, with 7 bases between. CDR3 length equals 12 residues. Germline CDR1 and CDR2: DFQATT and SNEGSKA (reference sequence). Study-wide results and caveats: Without day 14 samples, only post-peak T cell repertoires were studied. An increase in Spike-specific TCR breadth and depth was observed after two AZD1222 doses.

Generated by immunoSEQ multiplex PCR, the TCRdb table keeps only in-frame clones and is missing some. The sample yields about 60,000 clones, around 88% seen once. Sequences were derived from peripheral blood, sampled on day 0 of AZD1222 vaccination. The chain employs TRBV20-1 and TRBJ1-5; D gene uncertain. This clonotype was obtained from an adult in good health. The CDR3 here is CSASRENQPQHF. The CDR3, as DNA: TGCAGTGCTAGTAGGGAAAATCAGCCCCAGCATTTT.